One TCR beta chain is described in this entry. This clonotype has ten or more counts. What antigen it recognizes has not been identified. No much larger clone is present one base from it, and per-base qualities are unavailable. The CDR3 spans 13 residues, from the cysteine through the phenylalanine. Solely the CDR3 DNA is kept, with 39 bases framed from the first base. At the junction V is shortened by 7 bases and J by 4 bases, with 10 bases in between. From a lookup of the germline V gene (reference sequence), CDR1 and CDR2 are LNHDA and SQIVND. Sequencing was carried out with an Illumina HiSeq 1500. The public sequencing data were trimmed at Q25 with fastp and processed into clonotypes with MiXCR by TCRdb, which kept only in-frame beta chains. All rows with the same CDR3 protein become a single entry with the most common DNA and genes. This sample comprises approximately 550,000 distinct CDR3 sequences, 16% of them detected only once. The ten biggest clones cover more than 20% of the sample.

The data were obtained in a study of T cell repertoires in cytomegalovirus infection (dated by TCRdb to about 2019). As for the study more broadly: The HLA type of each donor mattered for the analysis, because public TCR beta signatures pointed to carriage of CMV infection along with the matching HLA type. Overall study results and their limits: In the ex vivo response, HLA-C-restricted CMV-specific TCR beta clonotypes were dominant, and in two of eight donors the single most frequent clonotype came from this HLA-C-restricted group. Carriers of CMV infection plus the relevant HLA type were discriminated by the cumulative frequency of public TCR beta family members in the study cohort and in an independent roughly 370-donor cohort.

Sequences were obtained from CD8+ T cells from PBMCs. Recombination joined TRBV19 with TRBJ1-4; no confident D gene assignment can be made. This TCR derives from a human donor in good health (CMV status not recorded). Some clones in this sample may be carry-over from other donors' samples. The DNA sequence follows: TGTGCCAGTACCCCCTTGGGTAATGAAAAACTGTTTTTT. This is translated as CASTPLGNEKLFF.